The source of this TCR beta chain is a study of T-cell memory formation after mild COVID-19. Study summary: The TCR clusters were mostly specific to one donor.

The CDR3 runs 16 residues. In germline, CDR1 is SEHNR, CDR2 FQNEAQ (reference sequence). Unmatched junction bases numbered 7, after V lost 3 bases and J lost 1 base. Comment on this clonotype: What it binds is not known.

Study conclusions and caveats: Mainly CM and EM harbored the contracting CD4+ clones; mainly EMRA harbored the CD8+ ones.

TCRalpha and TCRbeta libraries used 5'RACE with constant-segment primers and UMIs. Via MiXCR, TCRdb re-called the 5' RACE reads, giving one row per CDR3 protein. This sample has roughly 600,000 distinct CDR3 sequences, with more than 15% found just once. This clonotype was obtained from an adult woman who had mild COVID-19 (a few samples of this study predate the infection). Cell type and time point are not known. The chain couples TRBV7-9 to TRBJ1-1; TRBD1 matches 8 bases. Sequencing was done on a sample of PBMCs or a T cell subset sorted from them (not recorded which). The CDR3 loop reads CASSFPPGQANTEAFF. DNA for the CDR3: TGTGCCAGCAGCTTTCCACCGGGACAGGCGAACACTGAAGCTTTCTTT.